This TCR beta chain was sequenced during a study of blood T cells in healthy people across ages (dated by TCRdb to between 2015 and 2016). About the study as a whole: In model experiments, roughly one uniquely barcoded TCR beta cDNA molecule per two T cells was captured by template switching. Using deep sequencing normalized with unique cDNA molecular identifiers, the study measured how TCR beta repertoire diversity changes with age. Donors were grouped into four age groups: young (average about 15 years), middle-aged (around 39), aged (over 55) and long-lived (less than 85). Donors of different ages were randomly distributed across sequencing lanes to avoid experimental bias. The study analyzed two additional independent replicas of 1 million unique cDNA reads from the same blood draw for two donors, one aged 18 to 30 and one aged 80 or older.

On this clonotype itself: Its antigen target is currently unknown. No much larger clone exists at a distance of one base, and base qualities are not known.

The library was made by 5' RACE. Sequencing instrument: Illumina HiSeq 2500. The second PCR ran for roughly 7 to 12 cycles and used a J-beta primer mix along with a sample-barcoded 5' primer. Each TCR beta cDNA molecule received a unique molecular identifier from a template-switch 5' adaptor carrying 12 random nucleotides. Each sample yielded at least 2.5 million CDR3-containing paired-end reads. All of the RNA was converted into first-strand cDNA using the Mint cDNA synthesis kit, with a TRBC-specific oligonucleotide serving as the primer. Following uracil-DNA glycosylase treatment, all cDNA underwent a first 18-cycle PCR with the universal primers M1SS and BC2_uni_R. The original methods were these. Normalization of each sample was performed by random selection of 1 million high-quality reads, each carrying a distinct molecular identifier. Instead of being binned into consensus sequences, reads that shared molecular identifiers were thrown out. CDR3 identification, clonotype clustering and error correction used MiTCR with a Q25 quality threshold and the strictest error-elimination algorithm. A nonparametric unseen species model using Euler transformation provided a lower-bound estimate of total TCR beta diversity. TCRdb cleaned the public reads at Q25 with fastp, built clones with MiXCR and kept in-frame beta chains. For every CDR3 protein sequence, its rows merge into one entry that carries the most common genes and DNA. The V and J calls were determined by TCRdb, not by the authors. Present in this sample are 1.5 million to 2 million distinct CDR3 sequences, roughly 27% of which were seen just once. The top ten constitute 7.7% of the sample.

The CDR3 goes from the cysteine to the phenylalanine over 15 residues. Only CDR3 DNA remains: 45 bases, in frame from the first base. From the germline V gene (reference sequence), CDR1 is SGHKS and CDR2 is YYEKEE. V and J are truncated by 5 bases and 0 bases respectively, leaving an intervening sequence of 12 bases. Donors were 40 or so systemically healthy Caucasian individuals from Russia aged roughly 6 to 95 years. Each donor gave about 9.2 milliliters of peripheral blood, drawn into EDTA-treated Vacutainer tubes. Ficoll-Paque density-gradient centrifugation was used to isolate PBMCs, with at least 7 million obtained per sample. Total RNA, at least 6 micrograms per sample, was extracted from PBMCs with Trizol reagent. For every donor, an aliquot of PBMCs went through flow cytometry to measure the percentages of naive CD45RAhigh/CD27high T cells. Study-wide findings and limitations: Conclusive comparison of naive and antigen-experienced compartments was prevented by the profiling of bulk unsorted PBMCs. Observed TCR beta diversity per million T cells fell roughly linearly with age, and a significant reduction was already apparent by age roughly 40. The percentage of naive T cells measured by flow cytometry correlated strongly with observed TCR beta diversity. Total diversity estimates from one million sequenced T cells were considered lower bounds and underestimates. The CMV infection status of donors was not known, potentially confounding age-related changes in expanded clonotypes. Compared with the aged group, the long-lived group had more naive CD4+ T cells, fewer expanded clones and increased TCR diversity, suggesting age selection.

The TCR was taken from a woman in her thirties in good health. The material sequenced was blood. The rearrangement joined TRBV5-5 to TRBJ2-1; perhaps TRBD2 is the D gene, with 6 bases matching. The CDR3 loop reads CASREGDSSYNEQFF. The base sequence is TGTGCCAGCAGGGAGGGAGATAGCTCCTACAATGAGCAGTTCTTC.